Shown below are 10 T cell receptor beta chains from a single sample sequenced in a study of beta chain features in type 1 diabetes. Notes on the study in general: All four CD4+ subsets of Type 1 diabetes patients contained TCRB CDR3s that were moderately but significantly shorter.

Expressed TCRB transcripts were sequenced after all isolated RNA was converted to cDNA. The repertoire was sequenced with immunoSEQ multiplex PCR; TCRdb's copy has only in-frame clones and lacks some. This table has some 160,000 clones, 8.5% to 10% appearing once. These receptors lack a known antigen. The specimen sequenced was central memory CD4+ T cells from blood. The receptor source for this set is a woman aged 30 to 39 with type 1 diabetes.

This chain uses TRBV15 with TRBJ2-3; D is possibly TRBD2 (7 bases). V was trimmed by 5 bases and J by 1 base, leaving 16 bases between them. The germline V gene encodes CDR1 LNHNV and CDR2 YYDKDF (reference sequence). This CDR3 contains 16 residues. The CDR3 here is CATSQGGGEGTDTQYF. The DNA for the CDR3 is TGTGCCACCAGCCAAGGGGGGGGCGAGGGCACAGATACGCAGTATTTT.

The V and J genes are TRBV9 and TRBJ1-1, with D unclear. The CDR3 has 14 amino acids. CDR1 SGDLS and CDR2 YYNGEE come from the germline V gene. The V gene lost 4 bases and the J gene lost 3 bases, with 13 bases spanning the gap. The CDR3 protein is CASSKRREYTEAFF. CDR3 nucleotide sequence: TGTGCCAGCAGCAAACGGAGGGAATACACTGAAGCTTTCTTT.

The chain has TRBV19 and TRBJ2-7; 9 bases agree with TRBD2. The CDR3 consists of 15 residues. J was trimmed by 0 bases and V by 4 bases; bases with no gene match: 4. Germline-derived CDR1 and CDR2 are LNHDA and SQIVND (reference sequence). CDR3 protein: CASSKSSGASYEQYF. The CDR3 coding sequence is TGTGCCAGTAGTAAGTCTAGCGGGGCCTCCTACGAGCAGTACTTC.

The chain links TRBV29-1 to TRBJ2-7, with D possibly TRBD2 on 5 matching bases. CDR3 length equals 13 residues. Trimming pared 5 bases from V and 1 base from J, leaving 12 bases between. Germline V gene lookup returns CDR1 SQVTM and CDR2 ANQGSEA. This CDR3 is CSVLARPSYEQYF. DNA for the CDR3: TGCAGCGTTCTAGCCAGGCCATCCTACGAGCAGTACTTC.

This clone was recorded a few times. The chain joins TRBV11-2 to TRBJ2-2; TRBD2 matches 10 bases. Looked up from germline, CDR1 is SGHAT and CDR2 is FQNNGV. V dropped 5 bases and J dropped 4; count of bases not matched to a gene: 1. The CDR3 totals 14 residues. CDR3 sequence (DNA): TGTGCCAGCAGCAGCGGGAGGGCCACCGGGGAGCTGTTTTTT. This sequence encodes CASSSGRATGELFF.

The V gene is TRBV5-1, the J gene TRBJ2-1; 9 bases line up with TRBD1. V shed 2 bases, J shed 5 bases, and the junction held 2 bases outside the gene matches. Germline V gene lookup returns CDR1 SGHRS and CDR2 YFSETQ. This CDR3 has 14 residues. In DNA form, the CDR3 reads TGCGCCAGCAGCTTACAGGGGGCCGACAATGAGCAGTTCTTC. It yields the protein CASSLQGADNEQFF.

The rearrangement links TRBV9 to TRBJ1-1; D call uncertain. The V gene's germline CDR1 is SGDLS and CDR2 YYNGEE. V lost 3 bases, J lost 2 bases, and 5 bases lay in between. This CDR3 has 12 residues. The CDR3 DNA sequence: TGTGCCAGCAGCGGCGTAAACACTGAAGCTTTCTTT. It translates to CASSGVNTEAFF.

This rearrangement joins TRBV5-1 to TRBJ2-1, with D possibly TRBD1 on 5 matching bases. V lost 1 base to trimming and J lost 10 bases, with 15 bases between them. This CDR3 spans 14 amino acids. Germline V gene data show CDR1 as SGHRS and CDR2 as YFSETQ. CDR3 sequence: CASSLFQDDREQFF. In DNA, the CDR3 is TGCGCCAGCAGCTTGTTTCAGGACGACAGAGAGCAGTTCTTC. Combining the CDR3 with reference TRBV5-1 and TRBJ2-1 gives the whole variable domain KAGVTQTPRYLIKTRGQQVTLSCSPISGHRSVSWYQQTPGQGLQFLFEYFSETQRNKGNFPGRFSGRQFSNSRSEMNVSTLELGDSALYLCASSLFQDDREQFFGPGTRLTVL.

This clone was detected only a few times. The chain combines TRBV7-3 with TRBJ1-5; the D is unclear. Germline V CDR1 and CDR2: SGHTA, FQGTGA. This CDR3 comprises 13 residues. Between the trimmed V and J ends, which lost 4 bases and 8 bases, there was a span of 12 bases. For the CDR3, the DNA is TGTGCCAGCAGCTCCACGCGAAGTGAGCCCCAGCATTTT. Amino acids: CASSSTRSEPQHF.

This clone was detected a few times. J is TRBJ1-5 and V is TRBV19; D is unclear. V dropped 8 bases and J dropped 0 bases, with 5 bases sitting between them. The CDR3 runs to 12 residues. Germline assignment: CDR1 LNHDA and CDR2 SQIVND (reference sequence). CDR3 region: CASLVSNQPQHF. The CDR3 region has the DNA TGTGCCAGTCTTGTTAGCAATCAGCCCCAGCATTTT. Full variable domain (remainder filled in from reference TRBV19 and TRBJ1-5): DGGITQSPKYLFRKEGQNVTLSCEQNLNHDAMYWYRQDPGQGLRLIYYSQIVNDFQKGDIAEGYSVSREKKESFPLTVTSAQKNPTAFYLCASLVSNQPQHFGDGTRLSIL.